This passage covers 12 T cell receptor beta chains from one sample sequenced in a study of cytomegalovirus exposure and HLA in healthy donors. The PCR had 60 Vbeta and 13 Jbeta primers. Sequenced by immunoSEQ multiplex PCR; TCRdb stores in-frame clones only, minus some. In the table there are approximately 140,000 clones, 70% to 80% of which are singletons. Specimen: PBMCs. These receptors were taken from a human donor in good health.

This chain joins TRBV13 and TRBJ1-1; maybe TRBD1 (6 bases). The CDR3 is 15 residues long. V lost 3 bases and J 2 bases, leaving 13 bases between the germline ends. CDR1 is PRHDT and CDR2 is FYEKMQ in the germline V gene (reference sequence). The CDR3 region is CASSLYRAVNTEAFF. The CDR3 DNA is TGTGCCAGCAGCTTGTACAGGGCGGTAAACACTGAAGCTTTCTTT.

The gene calls are TRBV10-1 and TRBJ1-1; D unclear. The CDR3 is 13 amino acids. V shed 8 bases and J shed 2 bases, with 12 bases lying between them. Germline V CDR1 and CDR2: WNHNN, SYGVQD (reference sequence). CDR3 amino acids: CASRPTPNTEAFF. The CDR3 region has the DNA TGCGCCAGCCGTCCGACACCTAACACTGAAGCTTTCTTT.

This chain links TRBV9 with TRBJ2-1; 8 bases match TRBD1. This CDR3 comprises 16 residues. The V gene end was trimmed by 0 bases and the J gene end by 3 bases; junction bases not matched to a gene: 5. Germline CDR1 SGDLS, CDR2 YYNGEE. The CDR3 sequence is CASSVGRTGIYNEQFF. CDR3 sequence (DNA): TGTGCCAGCAGCGTAGGGCGGACAGGGATCTACAATGAGCAGTTCTTC. Full variable domain (remainder filled in from reference TRBV9 and TRBJ2-1): DSGVTQTPKHLITATGQRVTLRCSPRSGDLSVYWYQQSLDQGLQFLIQYYNGEERAKGNILERFSAQQFPDLHSELNLSSLELGDSALYFCASSVGRTGIYNEQFFGPGTRLTVL.

The V call is TRBV2, the J call TRBJ2-5; D is unclear. V lost 4 bases and J 11 bases, leaving 14 bases between the germline ends. CDR1 is SNHLY, CDR2 FYNNEI, per germline. The CDR3 runs 12 residues. The CDR3 nucleotides read TGTGCCAGCAGTGCGTCTATATCCGGGCAGTACTTC. Its translation: CASSASISGQYF.

J is TRBJ2-1 and V is TRBV4-3, with 11 nucleotides matching TRBD2. The CDR3 runs 17 residues. V lost 5 bases and J lost 3; bases outside the gene matches: 9. Germline values: CDR1 LGHNA, CDR2 YSLEER. DNA for the CDR3: TGCGCCAGCAGCTCTCGGATGCTAGCGGGAGGCTACAATGAGCAGTTCTTC. This sequence encodes CASSSRMLAGGYNEQFF.

Here the CDR3 reads CASSDSRQGTEAFF. The CDR3 DNA follows: TGTGCCAGCAGTGACTCGAGACAAGGCACTGAAGCTTTCTTT. The chain recombines TRBV6-4 with TRBJ1-1; D gene ambiguous. The CDR3 runs 14 residues. Deletions cut 0 bases from V and 4 bases from J, with 9 bases between. Per the germline V gene, CDR1 is MRHNA and CDR2 is SNTAGT.

The chain couples TRBV7-2 to TRBJ2-7, with D possibly matching TRBD2 (5 bases). CDR1 SGHTA and CDR2 FQGNSA come from the germline V gene. Trimming left V 1 base short and J 6 bases short, with 19 bases between. The length of the CDR3 is 16 residues. The CDR3 here is CASSLGLAQRSFEQYF. The CDR3 nucleotides are TGTGCCAGCAGCTTAGGTCTAGCCCAAAGATCTTTCGAGCAGTACTTC.

The chain is built from TRBV7-8 and TRBJ2-7; TRBD1 aligns across 7 bases. The V gene end was trimmed by 3 bases and the J gene end by 3 bases; junction bases not matched to a gene: 2. This CDR3 has 13 residues. Germline V gives CDR1 SGHVS, CDR2 FQNEAQ. DNA of the CDR3: TGTGCCAGCAGCTTGACAGGGCGCTACGAGCAGTACTTC. The encoded protein is CASSLTGRYEQYF.

This chain's CDR3 is CASSGLGNYNEQFF. Written as DNA, the CDR3 is TGTGCCAGTAGTGGGCTCGGGAATTACAATGAGCAGTTCTTC. This chain connects TRBV19 to TRBJ2-1, with D possibly being TRBD2 (5 bases). Germline assignment: CDR1 LNHDA and CDR2 SQIVND (reference sequence). The V and J ends lost 5 bases and 4 bases respectively, with 12 bases between them. The CDR3 sequence is 14 residues long.

This chain connects TRBV9 to TRBJ2-3; D gene unclear. Germline V gene data show CDR1 as SGDLS and CDR2 as YYNGEE. The CDR3 loop spans 13 amino acids. The V gene lost 7 bases and the J gene lost 1 base, with 10 bases spanning the gap. CDR3 bases: TGTGCCAGCGGCCTAGTAGGCACAGATACGCAGTATTTT. It specifies CASGLVGTDTQYF.

The count of this clone is one. This chain uses TRBV19 with TRBJ1-1; D is ambiguous. The CDR3 sequence is 14 residues long. CDR1 is LNHDA and CDR2 is SQIVND in the germline V gene (reference sequence). With 7 bases removed from V and 5 bases from J, the gap between germline ends came to 17 bases. The CDR3 sequence: CASTPQSAWTEAFF. In DNA form, the CDR3 reads TGTGCCAGTACCCCCCAGTCCGCCTGGACTGAAGCTTTCTTT.

The rearrangement joins TRBV5-1 to TRBJ1-2, with D possibly matching TRBD1 (5 bases). Germline V CDR1 and CDR2: SGHRS, YFSETQ. This CDR3 has 15 amino acids. Trimming left V 3 bases short and J 5 bases short, with 17 bases between. DNA for the CDR3: TGCGCCAGCAGCTACTCGACAGAATACGCTTATGGCTACACCTTC. The encoded protein is CASSYSTEYAYGYTF.